This TCR beta chain is from a study of a mutant IDH1 vaccine in newly diagnosed glioma. On the study more broadly: The treated population exhibited a male proportion of roughly 62%, a female proportion of around 38%, and a mean age of approximately 41 years. It was at week 35 that visit V12 occurred, and at week 47 that visit V13 did.

Method: immunoSEQ multiplex PCR; TCRdb's copy keeps in-frame clones and lacks some. The table lists roughly 25,000 clones, around 80% of them singletons, with under 4% in the top ten. Regarding time point: week 47, end of study. What each vaccine dose contained was 300 ug of mutant IDH1 20-mer peptide, accompanied by topical imiquimod. Each of the donors came in with new WHO grade 3 or 4 astrocytomas that were IDH1-mutant and ATRX-lost. CDR3 length equals 15 residues. Germline loops: CDR1 SGHRS, CDR2 YFSETQ. A remark on this clone: The antigen remains undetermined. The junction departs from the called germline gene at one end, perhaps through a read error.

Study-level findings and limits: Top-clonotype changes in peripheral T cells seemed unrelated to pseudoprogression.

The sample was PBMCs, taken from a glioma patient whose treatment included an IDH1 peptide vaccine. This clonotype originated in a man in his forties with glioma. Some clones in this sample may be carry-over from other donors' samples. The J gene is TRBJ2-3, the V gene TRBV5-1; 8 bases map to TRBD1. The CDR3 DNA is TGCGCCAGCCGCTTATCAGGGGGCGATACAGATACGCAGTATTTT. Translation gives CASRLSGGDTDTQYF. The full variable domain, rest sourced from reference TRBV5-1 and TRBJ2-3, is KAGVTQTPRYLIKTRGQQVTLSCSPISGHRSVSWYQQTPGQGLQFLFEYFSETQRNKGNFPGRFSGRQFSNSRSEMNVSTLELGDSALYLCASRLSGGDTDTQYFGPGTRLTVL.